The 26 T cell receptor beta chains below come from one sample, sequenced in a study of T-cell memory formation after mild COVID-19. MiXCR was run by TCRdb on the 5' RACE reads, yielding one entry per CDR3 protein. The sample lists under 250,000 distinct CDR3 sequences, about 10% seen once, with 3% to 3.5% in the top ten. The sequencing sample was made of PBMCs or a T cell subset sorted from them (not recorded which). The source of these receptors is a man aged 18 to 35 who had mild COVID-19 (a few samples of this study predate the infection). Cell type and time point are not known.

The gene calls are TRBV7-3 and TRBJ2-1, with D hard to call. The length of the CDR3 is 18 residues. V lost 5 bases, J lost 2 bases, and 22 bases lay in between. CDR1 and CDR2 (germline): SGHTA, FQGTGA. CDR3 protein: CASSTSVIRRQPYNEQFF. CDR3 DNA sequence: TGTGCCAGCAGCACATCTGTCATCAGGCGCCAGCCCTACAATGAGCAGTTCTTC.

This clonotype has ten or more counts. J is TRBJ2-5 and V is TRBV5-1; TRBD1 is a possible D gene (5 bases). With 4 bases removed from V and 5 bases from J, the gap between germline ends came to 18 bases. Germline V lookup: CDR1 SGHRS, CDR2 YFSETQ. The CDR3 loop spans 15 amino acids. CDR3 amino acids: CASSILQGSEETQYF. The CDR3 nucleotides are TGCGCCAGCAGCATACTCCAGGGAAGTGAGGAGACCCAGTACTTC.

The chain links TRBV10-3 to TRBJ1-6; no firm D call. The V end was cut by 10 bases, the J end by 7 bases, with 14 bases between. This CDR3 has 13 amino acids. Per germline, CDR1 ENHRY and CDR2 SYGVKD. CDR3 sequence reads: CASRRRLNSPLHF. The CDR3 nucleotides read TGTGCCAGCAGGAGGCGACTGAATTCACCCCTCCACTTT.

This clonotype was seen many times. V is TRBV20-1 and J is TRBJ1-5; D not certain. The CDR3 length is 16 residues. Between the trimmed V and J ends, which lost 0 bases and 2 bases, there was a span of 14 bases. Germline assignment: CDR1 DFQATT and CDR2 SNEGSKA (reference sequence). The CDR3 reads CSARDNEGWGNQPQHF. The DNA of the CDR3 is TGCAGTGCTAGAGATAACGAGGGTTGGGGCAATCAGCCCCAGCATTTT.

This chain connects TRBV7-2 to TRBJ1-3, with D unresolved. In germline, CDR1 is SGHTA, CDR2 FQGNSA. The CDR3 extends over 14 amino acids. Trimming left V 1 base short and J 4 bases short, with 8 bases between. In DNA form, the CDR3 reads TGTGCCAGCAGCTTAGGAGGGCCCGGAAACACCATATATTTT. Amino acids: CASSLGGPGNTIYF.

The chain has TRBV5-6 and TRBJ2-1; D ambiguous. CDR1 is SGHDT, CDR2 YYEEEE, per germline. The CDR3 is 13 residues long. The V end lost 0 bases, the J end lost 6 bases, and 7 bases lay between the germline ends. CDR3 amino acids: CASSLVRGNEQFF. The CDR3 coding sequence is TGTGCCAGCAGCTTGGTCAGAGGCAATGAGCAGTTCTTC.

This clonotype was observed a few times. The chain is built from TRBV6-1 and TRBJ2-5; 7 positions agree with TRBD2. Germline values: CDR1 MNHNS, CDR2 SASEGT. Unmatched junction bases numbered 0, after V lost 0 bases and J lost 2 bases. The CDR3 length is 14 residues. CDR3 sequence reads: CASSEAGLQETQYF. CDR3 sequence (DNA): TGTGCCAGCAGTGAAGCGGGACTACAAGAGACCCAGTACTTC.

CDR3 loop: CAFGRKSSYNEQFF. The CDR3 region has the DNA TGTGCCTTTGGTCGAAAGAGCTCCTACAATGAGCAGTTCTTC. This chain connects TRBV30 to TRBJ2-1; no firm D call. The V end was cut by 7 bases, the J end by 0 bases, with 13 bases between. The germline gives CDR1 GTSNPN, CDR2 SVGIG (reference sequence). The CDR3 has 14 amino acids.

This chain connects TRBV20-1 to TRBJ1-5; TRBD1 is a possible D gene (6 bases). The CDR3 extends over 15 amino acids. Germline values: CDR1 DFQATT, CDR2 SNEGSKA (reference sequence). V was trimmed by 6 bases and J by 6 bases, leaving 21 bases between them. Here the CDR3 DNA reads TGCAGTGCCTCGGGGGCCACAGGATTGGGTCAGCCCCAGCATTTT. Protein: CSASGATGLGQPQHF.

At least ten counts were recorded for this clonotype. This chain links TRBV7-9 with TRBJ2-7; 7 bases line up with TRBD1. From germline, CDR1 is SEHNR and CDR2 FQNEAQ (reference sequence). V lost 1 base and J lost 2; bases outside the gene matches: 2. The CDR3 length is 14 residues. CDR3 loop: CASSLGQGAYEQYV. DNA for the CDR3: TGTGCCAGCAGCTTAGGACAGGGCGCCTACGAGCAGTACGTC.

The V gene is TRBV2, the J gene TRBJ2-7; D uncertain. CDR3 length: 10 amino acids. Trimming removed 8 bases from V and 7 bases from J, with 9 bases in between. CDR1 SNHLY and CDR2 FYNNEI come from the germline V gene. For the CDR3, the DNA is TGTGCCAGCGGAATCTTAGAGCAGTACGTC. Amino acids: CASGILEQYV.

The CDR3 coding sequence is TGCGCCAGCAGCTTGGTTGGCAGGGTGAACACTGAAGCTTTCTTT. This gives the protein CASSLVGRVNTEAFF. V is TRBV5-1 and J is TRBJ1-1, with a possible D match to TRBD1 (5 bases). The length of the CDR3 is 15 residues. Trimming removed 0 bases from V and 0 bases from J, with 9 bases in between. From germline, CDR1 is SGHRS and CDR2 YFSETQ.

The chain employs TRBV7-2 and TRBJ2-5; unclear D gene. V was shortened by 1 base and J by 9 bases, with 15 bases between the two germline ends. Germline V gene sequence: CDR1 SGHTA, CDR2 FQGNSA. The CDR3 runs to 14 residues. The CDR3, as DNA: TGTGCCAGCAGCTTAGTAACTCCCCCCAGGTCCCAGTACTTC. It encodes CASSLVTPPRSQYF.

This clonotype has just a few counts. The chain has TRBV7-2 and TRBJ1-5; D gene uncertain. The length of the CDR3 is 14 residues. Germline V lookup: CDR1 SGHTA, CDR2 FQGNSA. V was pared by 5 bases and J by 2 bases, with 10 bases between. CDR3 in amino acids: CASSHPTGNQPQHF. The CDR3 nucleotides are TGTGCCAGCAGCCACCCGACGGGCAATCAGCCCCAGCATTTT.

This clonotype was detected only a few times. V usage is TRBV19 and J usage is TRBJ2-6; TRBD1 agrees at 9 bases. In germline, CDR1 is LNHDA, CDR2 SQIVND (reference sequence). The ends lost 6 bases at V and 3 bases at J; junction bases unmatched: 3. The CDR3 is 15 amino acids. This chain's CDR3 is CASSRDRDGANVLTF. In DNA, the CDR3 is TGTGCCAGTAGCCGGGACAGGGATGGGGCCAACGTCCTGACTTTC.

This clonotype was detected only a few times. The chain has TRBV5-1 and TRBJ2-6; tentatively, D is TRBD1 or TRBD2 (5 bases each). This CDR3 region has 18 residues. The germline V and J ends were trimmed by 4 bases and 1 base, with 18 bases remaining between them. The germline gives CDR1 SGHRS, CDR2 YFSETQ. CDR3 sequence: CASSARVGTPSGANVLTF. In DNA, the CDR3 is TGCGCCAGCAGCGCGAGGGTAGGGACGCCTTCTGGGGCCAACGTCCTGACTTTC.

The rearrangement uses TRBV7-9 and TRBJ1-3; perhaps TRBD1 as D (5 bases). V was cut by 6 bases and J by 0 bases, with 21 bases left in between. The CDR3 length is 18 residues. CDR1 is SEHNR, CDR2 FQNEAQ, per germline (reference sequence). Written as DNA, the CDR3 is TGTGCCAGCAGTAGGGACCGGAACCTGCTCAGCTCTGGAAACACCATATATTTT. Encoded protein: CASSRDRNLLSSGNTIYF.

This clonotype occurred a few times. The chain recombines TRBV7-2 with TRBJ1-4, with D hard to call. V lost 4 bases and J lost 5, with 17 bases in between. The length of the CDR3 is 16 residues. CDR1 and CDR2 from the germline V gene are SGHTA and FQGNSA. CDR3 DNA sequence: TGTGCCAGCAGCTCCTCCTACACGGGCGGGAATGAAAAACTGTTTTTT. Translating gives CASSSSYTGGNEKLFF. Full variable domain (missing parts from reference TRBV7-2 and TRBJ1-4): GAGVSQSPSNKVTEKGKDVELRCDPISGHTALYWYRQSLGQGLEFLIYFQGNSAPDKSGLPSDRFSAERTGGSVSTLTIQRTQQEDSAVYLCASSSSYTGGNEKLFFGSGTQLSVL.

CDR3 sequence: CASSRTGQGYPGELFF. CDR3 in DNA: TGTGCCAGCAGCCGAACGGGACAGGGGTACCCCGGGGAGCTGTTTTTT. The chain combines TRBV7-6 with TRBJ2-2, with 10 bases matching TRBD1. This CDR3 spans 16 amino acids. CDR1 and CDR2 from the germline V gene are SGHVS and FNYEAQ. Trimming took 5 bases from V and 6 from J; bases not matched to a gene: 9. The full variable domain, with the rest looked up from reference TRBV7-6 and TRBJ2-2, is GAGVSQSPRYKVTKRGQDVALRCDPISGHVSLYWYRQALGQGPEFLTYFNYEAQQDKSGLPNDRFSAERPEGSISTLTIQRTEQRDSAMYRCASSRTGQGYPGELFFGEGSRLTVL.

This clonotype was found many times. The V gene is TRBV7-9, the J gene TRBJ1-1; D uncertain. This CDR3 comprises 12 residues. V was pared by 10 bases and J by 1 base, with 10 bases between. Germline CDR1 reads SEHNR; CDR2 reads FQNEAQ (reference sequence). The CDR3 nucleotides are TGTGCCACCTCCGACGGGAACACTGAAGCTTTCTTT. Translating it yields CATSDGNTEAFF.

This sequence joins TRBV7-2 and TRBJ1-1; TRBD1 might be the D (5 bases). Per the germline V gene, CDR1 is SGHTA and CDR2 is FQGNSA. The CDR3 totals 14 residues. V lost 5 bases, J lost 7 bases, and 17 bases lay in between. The CDR3 loop is CASSPRGARGEAFF. The CDR3 bases are TGTGCCAGCAGCCCCCGCGGGGCCCGGGGTGAAGCTTTCTTT.

This clonotype was seen more than once but under ten times. This chain links TRBV7-2 with TRBJ1-3; D remains ambiguous. V gave up 2 bases and J gave up 4 bases, with 9 bases separating them. The CDR3 runs 14 residues. CDR1 and CDR2 (germline): SGHTA, FQGNSA. The CDR3 protein is CASSLSRPGNTIYF. The CDR3 region has the DNA TGTGCCAGCAGCTTAAGTCGGCCCGGAAACACCATATATTTT.

This clonotype was detected a few times. The genes are TRBV6-6 and TRBJ1-6; D unresolved. This CDR3 is built from 12 residues. Germline V gene data show CDR1 as MNHNY and CDR2 as SVGAGI (reference sequence). Trimming removed 6 bases from V and 11 bases from J, with 11 bases in between. CDR3 in amino acids: CASSHQSAPLHF. The CDR3 DNA sequence: TGTGCCAGCAGCCACCAGTCGGCACCCCTCCACTTT.

In its sample, this clonotype was seen a few times. This chain links TRBV6-2 or TRBV6-3 with TRBJ2-4, with D possibly matching TRBD1 (6 bases). Trimming took 6 bases from V and 8 from J, leaving 20 bases between them. The CDR3 length is 15 residues. CDR1 and CDR2 (germline): MNHEY, SVGEGT. The CDR3 reads CASSWIEGGRYIQYF. The CDR3 bases are TGTGCCAGCAGCTGGATTGAAGGGGGAAGGTACATTCAGTACTTC.

This clonotype has only a few counts. The chain employs TRBV7-2 and TRBJ2-5; 16 bases fit TRBD2. Trimming took 7 bases from V and 9 from J; bases not matched to a gene: 8. This CDR3 comprises 15 residues. CDR1 and CDR2 (germline): SGHTA, FQGNSA. For the CDR3, the DNA is TGTGCCAGCACCTCCCCCGGGACTAGCGGGGGGGCCCAGTACTTC. Translation: CASTSPGTSGGAQYF.

Only one count was recorded for this clonotype. The rearrangement links TRBV11-2 to TRBJ1-2, with 11 bases fitting TRBD1. There are 14 residues in the CDR3. V dropped 5 bases and J dropped 7; count of bases not matched to a gene: 6. Looked up from germline, CDR1 is SGHAT and CDR2 is FQNNGV. CDR3 residues: CASSIGQGAAGYTF. CDR3 nucleotides: TGTGCCAGCAGCATCGGACAGGGGGCGGCTGGCTACACCTTC.